This record concerns one TCR beta chain sequence. The PCR employed 60 Vbeta primers together with 13 Jbeta primers. Sequenced by immunoSEQ multiplex PCR; TCRdb stores in-frame clones only, minus some. Of some 100,000 clones listed, 84% are singletons. The record originates from a study of cytomegalovirus exposure and HLA in healthy donors. Sample: PBMCs. The sequence derives from a woman younger than 35 in good health and CMV-seronegative.

The CDR3 bases are TGTGCCATCAGGGGACAGTTAAACTCCTACGAGCAGTACTTC. As protein: CAIRGQLNSYEQYF. The chain employs TRBV10-3 and TRBJ2-7, with 7 nucleotides matching TRBD1. The CDR3 totals 14 residues. Looked up from germline, CDR1 is ENHRY and CDR2 is SYGVKD. The trim removed 6 bases at V and 0 bases at J, leaving 5 bases unmatched.